In its sample, the clone carrying this T cell receptor (beta chain) was seen many times. This entry belongs to a study of early T cells in non-severe SARS-CoV-2 infection. At the level of the study: The chains were unpaired, and the sequenced material was bulk RNA from unsorted whole blood.

Individual cDNA molecules received unique molecular identifiers during library preparation. TCRdb passed the 5' RACE reads through MiXCR, listing each CDR3 protein once. The sample lists about 110,000 distinct CDR3 sequences, 11% occurring once. What was sequenced was whole blood. The clonotype was recovered from an adult who was a healthcare worker with PCR-confirmed SARS-CoV-2 infection or an uninfected control (not recorded which).

The CDR3, as DNA: TGTGCCAGCAGTCCCTCGACAGGGCGGAATCAGCCCCAGCATTTT. This translates into CASSPSTGRNQPQHF. This chain uses TRBV12-3 or TRBV12-4 with TRBJ1-5, with 7 bases aligning to TRBD1. This CDR3 region has 15 residues. V lost 5 bases, J lost 4 bases, and 8 bases stayed unmatched.